This T cell receptor beta chain was identified in a study of T-cell memory formation after mild COVID-19. Study results and limitations: In pre-infection memory, a portion of responding clones appeared, which suggested that cross-reactive memory joined. CD4/CD8 balance characterized clones contracting day 15 to 85, and CD4+ skew characterized later expanders.

Comment on this clonotype: Its antigen is currently unknown.

TCR alpha and TCR beta cDNA libraries with sample barcodes and UMIs came from 5'RACE using constant-segment primers. Using its own MiXCR run on the 5' RACE reads, TCRdb lists one record per CDR3 protein. Here the sample spans roughly 370,000 distinct CDR3 sequences, 16% being singletons. The CDR3 is 16 residues long. Looked up from germline, CDR1 is SNHLY and CDR2 is FYNNEI. The ends lost 1 base at V and 10 bases at J; junction bases unmatched: 9. This receptor was taken from a man aged 18 to 30 who had mild COVID-19 (a few samples of this study predate the infection). Cell type and time point are not known. The chain employs TRBV2 and TRBJ1-6; 8 nucleotides align to TRBD1. Sequenced material: PBMCs or a T cell subset sorted from them (not recorded which). The DNA for the CDR3 is TGTGCCAGCAGTGAAGAGTGGACAGGGCGTGGCTCACCCCTCCACTTT. It translates to CASSEEWTGRGSPLHF.